This T cell receptor beta chain was identified during a study of blood T cell repertoires in COVID-19. Study-wide background: Samples taken during acute and convalescent COVID-19 were collected in the United States, Italy and Spain. PBMCs, B-cell-depleted T cells, or T cells provided the cDNA or gDNA that made up the material.

Deletions cut 1 base from V and 3 bases from J, with 15 bases between. The germline V gene encodes CDR1 SGHVS and CDR2 FQNEAQ. The length of the CDR3 is 17 residues. Original methodology: Nucleated cell counts were estimated from reference gene primer amplification. The protocol was immunoSEQ multiplex PCR, while the TCRdb copy is restricted to in-frame clones and leaves out a portion. Clone size and the V and J calls come from that table; the DNA yielded D and trimming. The repertoire consists of 95,000 to 100,000 clones, with 85% occurring once and the leading ten covering about 1.7%. This receptor was obtained from a woman aged 70-85 years with active or convalescent COVID-19. The genes are TRBV7-8 and TRBJ2-2; D might be TRBD2 (5 bases). Input material: peripheral blood. CDR3 region: CASSLGLSSLHTGELFF. The CDR3 bases are TGTGCCAGCAGCTTAGGGCTCTCTAGCTTACACACCGGGGAGCTGTTTTTT.